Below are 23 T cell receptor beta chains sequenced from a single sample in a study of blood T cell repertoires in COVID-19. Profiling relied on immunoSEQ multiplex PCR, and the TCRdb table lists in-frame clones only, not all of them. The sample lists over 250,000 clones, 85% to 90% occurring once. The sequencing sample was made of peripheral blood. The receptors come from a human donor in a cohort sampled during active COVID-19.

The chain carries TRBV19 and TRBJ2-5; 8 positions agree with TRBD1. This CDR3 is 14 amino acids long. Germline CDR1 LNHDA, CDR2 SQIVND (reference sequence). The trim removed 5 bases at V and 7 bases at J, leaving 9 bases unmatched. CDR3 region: CASSWTGKLGTQYF. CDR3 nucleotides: TGTGCCAGTAGTTGGACAGGGAAACTCGGGACCCAGTACTTC.

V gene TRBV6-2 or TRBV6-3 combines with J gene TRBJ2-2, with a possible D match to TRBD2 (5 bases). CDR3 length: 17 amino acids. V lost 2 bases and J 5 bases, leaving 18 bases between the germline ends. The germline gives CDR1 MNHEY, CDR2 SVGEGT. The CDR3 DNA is TGTGCCAGCAGTTACCAACTACTAGGAAGAAGGACCGGGGAGCTGTTTTTT. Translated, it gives CASSYQLLGRRTGELFF.

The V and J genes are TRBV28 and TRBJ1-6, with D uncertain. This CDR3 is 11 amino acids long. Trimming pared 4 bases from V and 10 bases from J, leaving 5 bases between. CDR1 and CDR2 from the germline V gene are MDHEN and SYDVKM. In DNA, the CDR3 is TGTGCCAGCAGTTCACACTCACCCCTCCACTTT. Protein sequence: CASSSHSPLHF.

CDR3 protein: CASSLQTVNYGYTF. The CDR3 DNA reads TGTGCCAGCAGTTTACAAACAGTCAACTATGGCTACACCTTC. The genes are TRBV28 and TRBJ1-2; D call uncertain. The CDR3 contains 14 residues. Germline values: CDR1 MDHEN, CDR2 SYDVKM. The V and J ends lost 2 bases and 2 bases respectively, with 9 bases between them.

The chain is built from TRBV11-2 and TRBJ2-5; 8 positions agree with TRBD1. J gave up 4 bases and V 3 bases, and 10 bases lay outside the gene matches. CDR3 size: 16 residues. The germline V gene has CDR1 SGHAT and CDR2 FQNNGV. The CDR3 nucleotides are TGTGCCAGCAGCTTTAGTTCCGGGACAGGAGGAGAGACCCAGTACTTC. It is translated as CASSFSSGTGGETQYF.

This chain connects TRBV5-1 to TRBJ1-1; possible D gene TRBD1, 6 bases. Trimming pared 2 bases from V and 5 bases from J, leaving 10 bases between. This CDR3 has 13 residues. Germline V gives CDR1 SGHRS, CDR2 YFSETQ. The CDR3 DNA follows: TGCGCCAGCAGCTTCGGGGGGCAGACTGAAGCTTTCTTT. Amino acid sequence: CASSFGGQTEAFF.

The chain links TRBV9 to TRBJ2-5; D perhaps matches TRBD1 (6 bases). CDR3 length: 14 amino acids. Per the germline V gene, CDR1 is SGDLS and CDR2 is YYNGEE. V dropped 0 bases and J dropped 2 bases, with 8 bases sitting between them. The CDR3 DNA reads TGTGCCAGCAGCGTAGCGGGGACACAAGAGACCCAGTACTTC. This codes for CASSVAGTQETQYF.

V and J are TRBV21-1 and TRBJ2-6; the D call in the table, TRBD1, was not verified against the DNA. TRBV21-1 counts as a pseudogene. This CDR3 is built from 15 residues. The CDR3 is CASTRLRPRANVLTF. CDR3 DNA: TGTGCCAGCACGCGCCTCAGGCCTCGGGCCAACGTCCTGACTTTC.

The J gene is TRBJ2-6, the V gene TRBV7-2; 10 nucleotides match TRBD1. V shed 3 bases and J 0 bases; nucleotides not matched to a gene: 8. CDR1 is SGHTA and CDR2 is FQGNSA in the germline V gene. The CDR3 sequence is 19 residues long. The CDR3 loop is CASSFGGQGVTSGANVLTF. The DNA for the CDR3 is TGTGCCAGCAGCTTTGGCGGACAGGGGGTCACCTCTGGGGCCAACGTCCTGACTTTC.

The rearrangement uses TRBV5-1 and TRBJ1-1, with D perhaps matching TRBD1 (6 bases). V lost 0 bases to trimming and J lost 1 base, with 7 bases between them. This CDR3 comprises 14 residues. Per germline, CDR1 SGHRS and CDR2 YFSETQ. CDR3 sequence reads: CASSLGQANTEAFF. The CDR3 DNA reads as TGCGCCAGCAGCTTGGGACAGGCGAACACTGAAGCTTTCTTT.

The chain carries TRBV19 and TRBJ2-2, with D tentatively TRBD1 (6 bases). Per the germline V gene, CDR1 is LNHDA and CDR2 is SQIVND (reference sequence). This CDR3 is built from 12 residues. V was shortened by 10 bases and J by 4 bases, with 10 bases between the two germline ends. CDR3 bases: TGTGCCACTTCAGGGGCCACCGGGGAGCTGTTTTTT. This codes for CATSGATGELFF.

In DNA, the CDR3 is TGTGCCAGCAGCGTCTCCTCTGGAAACACCATATATTTT. This codes for CASSVSSGNTIYF. The chain uses TRBV28 and TRBJ1-3; D remains ambiguous. CDR3 length: 13 residues. Germline CDR1 and CDR2: MDHEN and SYDVKM. V gave up 6 bases and J gave up 0 bases, with 6 bases separating them.

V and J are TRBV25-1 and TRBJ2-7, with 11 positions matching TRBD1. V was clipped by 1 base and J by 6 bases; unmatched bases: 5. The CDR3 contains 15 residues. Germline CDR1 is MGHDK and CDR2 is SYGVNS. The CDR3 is CASSEFGTGGSEQYF. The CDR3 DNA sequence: TGTGCCAGCAGTGAATTCGGGACAGGGGGGAGCGAGCAGTACTTC.

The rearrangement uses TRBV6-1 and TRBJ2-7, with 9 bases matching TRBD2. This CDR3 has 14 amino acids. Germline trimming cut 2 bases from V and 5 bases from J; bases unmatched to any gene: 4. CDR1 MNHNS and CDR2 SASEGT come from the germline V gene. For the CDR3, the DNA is TGTGCCAGCAGTGAAATAGCGGGAGTAAACGAGCAGTACTTC. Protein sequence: CASSEIAGVNEQYF.

As DNA, the CDR3 is TGTGCCAGCACAAGCGGTAGCTCCTACGAGCAGTACTTC. Protein product: CASTSGSSYEQYF. The chain combines TRBV2 with TRBJ2-7, with D maybe TRBD2 (5 bases). Deletions cut 7 bases from V and 0 bases from J, with 10 bases between. Germline assignment: CDR1 SNHLY and CDR2 FYNNEI. This CDR3 has 13 residues.

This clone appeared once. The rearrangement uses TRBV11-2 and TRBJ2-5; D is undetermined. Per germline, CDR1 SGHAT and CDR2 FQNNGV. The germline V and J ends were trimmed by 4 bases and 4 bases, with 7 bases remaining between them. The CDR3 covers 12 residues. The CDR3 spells CASSSQRETQYF. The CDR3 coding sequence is TGTGCCAGCAGCTCACAAAGAGAGACCCAGTACTTC. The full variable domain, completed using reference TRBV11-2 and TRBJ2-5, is EAGVAQSPRYKIIEKRQSVAFWCNPISGHATLYWYQQILGQGPKLLIQFQNNGVVDDSQLPKDRFSAERLKGVDSTLKIQPAKLEDSAVYLCASSSQRETQYFGPGTRLLVL.

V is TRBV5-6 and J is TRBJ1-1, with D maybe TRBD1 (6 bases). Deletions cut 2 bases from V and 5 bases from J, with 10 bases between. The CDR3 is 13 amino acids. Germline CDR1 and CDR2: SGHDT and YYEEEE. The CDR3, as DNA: TGTGCCAGCAGCTTTGGCGGACAGACTGAAGCTTTCTTT. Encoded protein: CASSFGGQTEAFF. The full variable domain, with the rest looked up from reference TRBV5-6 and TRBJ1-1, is DAGVTQSPTHLIKTRGQQVTLRCSPKSGHDTVSWYQQALGQGPQFIFQYYEEEERQRGNFPDRFSGHQFPNYSSELNVNALLLGDSALYLCASSFGGQTEAFFGQGTRLTVV.

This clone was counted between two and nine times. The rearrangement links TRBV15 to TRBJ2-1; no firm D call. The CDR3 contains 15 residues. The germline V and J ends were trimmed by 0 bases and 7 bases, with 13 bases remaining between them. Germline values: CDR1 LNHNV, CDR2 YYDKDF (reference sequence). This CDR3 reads CATSRDLYGLNEQFF. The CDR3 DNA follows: TGTGCCACCAGCAGAGATCTTTACGGGTTGAATGAGCAGTTCTTC.

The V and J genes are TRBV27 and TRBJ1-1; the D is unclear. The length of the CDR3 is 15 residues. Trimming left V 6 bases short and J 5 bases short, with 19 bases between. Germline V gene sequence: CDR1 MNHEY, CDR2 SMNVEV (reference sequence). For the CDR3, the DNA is TGTGCCAGCAGCCCCGCGGCGGTATTCCTTACTGAAGCTTTCTTT. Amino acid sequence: CASSPAAVFLTEAFF.

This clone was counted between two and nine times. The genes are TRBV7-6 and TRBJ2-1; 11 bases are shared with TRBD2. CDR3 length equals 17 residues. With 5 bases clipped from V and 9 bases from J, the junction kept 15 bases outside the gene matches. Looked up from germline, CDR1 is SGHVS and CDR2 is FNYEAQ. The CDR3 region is CASSKTELAGVLSEQFF. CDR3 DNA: TGTGCCAGCAGCAAAACCGAACTAGCGGGAGTTCTCAGTGAGCAGTTCTTC.

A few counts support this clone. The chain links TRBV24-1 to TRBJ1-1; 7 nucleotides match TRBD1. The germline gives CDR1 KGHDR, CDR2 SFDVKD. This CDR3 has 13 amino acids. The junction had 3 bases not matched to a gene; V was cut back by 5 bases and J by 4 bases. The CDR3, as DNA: TGTGCCACCAGTGCGGCAGGGGGCACTGAAGCTTTCTTT. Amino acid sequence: CATSAAGGTEAFF.

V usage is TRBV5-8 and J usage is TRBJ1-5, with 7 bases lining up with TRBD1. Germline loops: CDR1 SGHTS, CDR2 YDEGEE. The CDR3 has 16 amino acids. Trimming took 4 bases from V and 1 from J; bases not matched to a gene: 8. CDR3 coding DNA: TGTGCCAGCAGCCCTCGACAGGGCCTAAGCAATCAGCCCCAGCATTTT. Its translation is CASSPRQGLSNQPQHF. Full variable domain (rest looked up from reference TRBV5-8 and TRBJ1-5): EAGVTQSPTHLIKTRGQQATLRCSPISGHTSVYWYQQALGLGLQFLLWYDEGEERNRGNFPPRFSGRQFPNYSSELNVNALELEDSALYLCASSPRQGLSNQPQHFGDGTRLSIL.

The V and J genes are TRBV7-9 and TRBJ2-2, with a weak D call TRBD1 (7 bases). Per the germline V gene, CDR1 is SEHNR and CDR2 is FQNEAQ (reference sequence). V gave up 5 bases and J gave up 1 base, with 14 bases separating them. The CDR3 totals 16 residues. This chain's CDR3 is CASSTRGTENTGELFF. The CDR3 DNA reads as TGTGCCAGCAGCACCCGGGGGACAGAGAACACCGGGGAGCTGTTTTTT.